This record concerns one TCR beta chain sequence. The antigen remains unidentified. The data were obtained in a study of T-cell memory formation after mild COVID-19. Study-wide context: Most TCR clusters belonged to a single donor. Findings and caveats of the study: Clones which contracted sat mainly in CM and EM if CD4+, and in EMRA if CD8+. Pre-infection memory contained some responding clones, which suggested that cross-reactive memory had joined.

With constant-segment primers, 5'RACE yielded cDNA libraries of TCR alpha and TCR beta that carried sample barcodes and UMIs. Using its own MiXCR run on the 5' RACE reads, TCRdb lists one record per CDR3 protein. The table lists hundreds of thousands of distinct CDR3 sequences, about 23% of them singletons, with about 12% in the top ten. The CDR3 runs 14 residues. V dropped 5 bases and J dropped 8; count of bases not matched to a gene: 6. Germline loops: CDR1 KGHDR, CDR2 SFDVKD. Source material: PBMCs or a T cell subset sorted from them (not recorded which). This rearrangement joins TRBV24-1 to TRBJ2-1; 9 positions agree with TRBD1. The TCR sequence derives from an adult woman who had mild COVID-19 (a few samples of this study predate the infection). Cell type and time point are not known. CDR3 residues: CATSGGQGNDEQFF. CDR3 in DNA: TGTGCCACCAGTGGGGGACAGGGTAACGATGAGCAGTTCTTC.